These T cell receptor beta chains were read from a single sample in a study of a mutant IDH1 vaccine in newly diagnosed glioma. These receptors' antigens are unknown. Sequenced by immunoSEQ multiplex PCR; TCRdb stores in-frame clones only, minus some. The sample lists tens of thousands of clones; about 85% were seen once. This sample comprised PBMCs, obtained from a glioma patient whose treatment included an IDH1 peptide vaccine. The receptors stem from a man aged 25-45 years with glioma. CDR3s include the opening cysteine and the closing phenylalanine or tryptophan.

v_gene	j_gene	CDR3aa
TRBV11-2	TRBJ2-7	CASSSGGRSYEQYF
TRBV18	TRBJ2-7	CASSPTDRGKQYF
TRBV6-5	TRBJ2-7	CASSIRDTHYEQYF
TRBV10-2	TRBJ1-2	CASSGTGDYGYTF
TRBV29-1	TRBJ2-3	CSVEGTSGGLGDTQYF
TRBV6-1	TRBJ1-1	CASRGQGARGSEAFF
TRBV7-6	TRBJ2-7	CASSTGTSSEQYF
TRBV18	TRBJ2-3	CASSPRTSGGSEYF
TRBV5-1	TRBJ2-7	CASSLAPVYEQYF
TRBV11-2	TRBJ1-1	CASSRTTGMNTEAFF
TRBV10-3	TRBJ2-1	CAITQGTGGNEQFF
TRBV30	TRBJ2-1	CAWSVERGEQFF
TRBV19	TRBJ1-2	CASSTGQGNEKSYGYTF
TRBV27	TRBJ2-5	CASSFQGARETQYF
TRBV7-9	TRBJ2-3	CASSTLGLAETSTDTQYF
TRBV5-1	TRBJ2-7	CASSSGTVPYEQYF
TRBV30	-	CAWSTALGPYEQYF
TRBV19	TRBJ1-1	CASTKGAGTEAFF
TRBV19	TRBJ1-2	CASGGANYGYTF
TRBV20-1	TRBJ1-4	CSARHAEKLFF
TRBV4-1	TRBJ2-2	CASSQVATGLLLNTGELFF
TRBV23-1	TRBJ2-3	CASSPGADTQYF
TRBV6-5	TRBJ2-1	CASSYSDSYNEQFF
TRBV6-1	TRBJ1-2	CASSWGGTVNGYTF
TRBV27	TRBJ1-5	CASSLRGFNQPQHF
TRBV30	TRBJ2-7	CAWSILRYEQYF
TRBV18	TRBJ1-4	CASSSGQDEKLFF
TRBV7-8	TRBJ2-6	CASSFERWVREKTNVLTF
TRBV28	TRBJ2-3	CASSSSAASGGAPAQYF
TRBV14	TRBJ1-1	CASSQGIYSGTEAFF
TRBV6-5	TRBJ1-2	CASSYVAGQGANGYTF
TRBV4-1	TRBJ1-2	CASSQESGEAALSGYTF
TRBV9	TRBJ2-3	CASSASRGTDTQYF
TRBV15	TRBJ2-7	CATSRDFGLVGEQYF
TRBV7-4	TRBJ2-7	CASSLEAYEQYF